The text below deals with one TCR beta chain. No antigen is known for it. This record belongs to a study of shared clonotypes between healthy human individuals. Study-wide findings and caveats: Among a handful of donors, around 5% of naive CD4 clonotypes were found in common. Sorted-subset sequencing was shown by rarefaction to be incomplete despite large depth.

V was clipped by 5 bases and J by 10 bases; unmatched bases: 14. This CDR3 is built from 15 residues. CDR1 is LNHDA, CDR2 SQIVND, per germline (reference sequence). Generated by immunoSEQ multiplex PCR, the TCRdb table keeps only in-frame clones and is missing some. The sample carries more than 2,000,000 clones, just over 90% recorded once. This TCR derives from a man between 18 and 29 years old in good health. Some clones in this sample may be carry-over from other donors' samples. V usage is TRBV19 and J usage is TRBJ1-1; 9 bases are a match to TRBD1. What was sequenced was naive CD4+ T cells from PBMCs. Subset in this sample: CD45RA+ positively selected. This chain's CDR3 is CASSVPGQGIPRAFF. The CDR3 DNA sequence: TGTGCCAGTAGTGTGCCTGGACAGGGGATCCCTAGAGCTTTCTTT.